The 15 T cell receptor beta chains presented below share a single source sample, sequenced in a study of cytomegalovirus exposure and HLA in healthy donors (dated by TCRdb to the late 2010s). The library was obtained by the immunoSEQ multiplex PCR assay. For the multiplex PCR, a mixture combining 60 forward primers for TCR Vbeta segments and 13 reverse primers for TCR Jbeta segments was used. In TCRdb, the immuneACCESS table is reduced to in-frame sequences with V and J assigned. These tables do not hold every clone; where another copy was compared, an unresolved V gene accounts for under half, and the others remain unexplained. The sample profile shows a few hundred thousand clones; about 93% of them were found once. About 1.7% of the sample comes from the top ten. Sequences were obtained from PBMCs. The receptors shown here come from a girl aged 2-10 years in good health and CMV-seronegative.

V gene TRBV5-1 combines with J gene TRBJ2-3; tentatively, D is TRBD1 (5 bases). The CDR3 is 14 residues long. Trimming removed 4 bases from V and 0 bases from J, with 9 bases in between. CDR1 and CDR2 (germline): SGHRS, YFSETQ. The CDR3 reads CASSAGPSTDTQYF. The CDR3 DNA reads TGCGCCAGCAGCGCAGGGCCTAGCACAGATACGCAGTATTTT.

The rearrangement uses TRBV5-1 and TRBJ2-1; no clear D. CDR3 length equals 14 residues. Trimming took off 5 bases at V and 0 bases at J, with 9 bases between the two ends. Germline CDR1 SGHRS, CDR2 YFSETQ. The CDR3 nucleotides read TGCGCCAGCAGTGAGGCCAGCTCCTACAATGAGCAGTTCTTC. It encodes CASSEASSYNEQFF.

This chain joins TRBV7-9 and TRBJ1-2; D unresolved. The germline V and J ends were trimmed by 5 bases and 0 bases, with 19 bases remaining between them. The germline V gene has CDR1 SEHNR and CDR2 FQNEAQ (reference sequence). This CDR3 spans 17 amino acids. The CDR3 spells CASSPSRGSPPNYGYTF. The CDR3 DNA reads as TGTGCCAGCAGCCCTTCTCGGGGATCCCCTCCTAACTATGGCTACACCTTC.

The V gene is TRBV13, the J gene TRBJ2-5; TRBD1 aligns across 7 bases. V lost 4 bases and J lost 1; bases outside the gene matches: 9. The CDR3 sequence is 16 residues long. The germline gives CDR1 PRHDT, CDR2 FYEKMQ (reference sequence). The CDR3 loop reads CASSSGLDRPQETQYF. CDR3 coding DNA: TGTGCCAGCAGCTCAGGGCTGGACAGGCCCCAAGAGACCCAGTACTTC.

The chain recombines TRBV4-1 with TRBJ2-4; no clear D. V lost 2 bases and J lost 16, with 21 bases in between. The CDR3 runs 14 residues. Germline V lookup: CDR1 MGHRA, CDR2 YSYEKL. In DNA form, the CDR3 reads TGCGCCAGCAGCCAATTAGCCGTGACGGAACCTTATTACTTC. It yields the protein CASSQLAVTEPYYF.

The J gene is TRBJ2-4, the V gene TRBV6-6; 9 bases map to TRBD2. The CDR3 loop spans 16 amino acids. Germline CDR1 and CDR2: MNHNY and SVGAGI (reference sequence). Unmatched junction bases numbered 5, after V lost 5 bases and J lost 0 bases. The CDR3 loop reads CASSARAGGAKNIQYF. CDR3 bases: TGTGCCAGCAGTGCCCGAGCGGGGGGAGCCAAAAACATTCAGTACTTC.

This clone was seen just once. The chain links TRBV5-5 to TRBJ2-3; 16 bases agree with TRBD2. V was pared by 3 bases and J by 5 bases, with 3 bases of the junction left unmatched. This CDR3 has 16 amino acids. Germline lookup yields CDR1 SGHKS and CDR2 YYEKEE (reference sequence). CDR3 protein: CASSWGTSGGGDTQYF. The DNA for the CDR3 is TGTGCCAGCAGCTGGGGGACTAGCGGGGGGGGAGATACGCAGTATTTT.

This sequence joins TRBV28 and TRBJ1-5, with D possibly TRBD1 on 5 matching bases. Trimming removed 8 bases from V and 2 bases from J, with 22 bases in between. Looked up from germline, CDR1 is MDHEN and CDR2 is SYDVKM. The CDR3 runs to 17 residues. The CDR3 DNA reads TGTGCCAGCGGGCCCGTCCGGGGGGGAGGGGGCAATCAGCCCCAGCATTTT. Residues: CASGPVRGGGGNQPQHF. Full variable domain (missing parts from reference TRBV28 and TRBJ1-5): DVKVTQSSRYLVKRTGEKVFLECVQDMDHENMFWYRQDPGLGLRLIYFSYDVKMKEKGDIPEGYSVSREKKERFSLILESASTNQTSMYLCASGPVRGGGGNQPQHFGDGTRLSIL.

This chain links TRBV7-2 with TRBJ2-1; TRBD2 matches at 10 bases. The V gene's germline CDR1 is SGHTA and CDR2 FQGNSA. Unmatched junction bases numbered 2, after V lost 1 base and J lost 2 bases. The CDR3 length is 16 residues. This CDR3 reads CASSLELAGAYNEQFF. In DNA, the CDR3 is TGTGCCAGCAGCTTAGAGCTAGCGGGAGCCTACAATGAGCAGTTCTTC.

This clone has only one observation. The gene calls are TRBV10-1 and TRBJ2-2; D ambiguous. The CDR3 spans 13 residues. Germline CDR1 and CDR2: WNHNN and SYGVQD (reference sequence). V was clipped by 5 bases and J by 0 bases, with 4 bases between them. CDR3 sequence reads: CASSLANTGELFF. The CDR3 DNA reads TGCGCCAGCAGTTTAGCGAACACCGGGGAGCTGTTTTTT.

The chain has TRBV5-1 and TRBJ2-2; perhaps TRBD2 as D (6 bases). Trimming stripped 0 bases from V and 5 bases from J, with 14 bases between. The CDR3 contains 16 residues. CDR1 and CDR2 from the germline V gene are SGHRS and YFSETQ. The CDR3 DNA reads TGCGCCAGCAGCTTGGGAGTAGCGCGGGGTACCGGGGAGCTGTTTTTT. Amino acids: CASSLGVARGTGELFF.

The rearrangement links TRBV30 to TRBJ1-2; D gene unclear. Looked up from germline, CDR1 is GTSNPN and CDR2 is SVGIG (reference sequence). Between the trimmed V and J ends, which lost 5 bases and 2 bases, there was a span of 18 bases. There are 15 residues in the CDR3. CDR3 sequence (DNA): TGTGCCTGGGTGAATCCGACAACTGTAAACTATGGCTACACCTTC. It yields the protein CAWVNPTTVNYGYTF.

The CDR3 loop is CASSSRGLDNEQYF. CDR3 DNA: TGTGCCAGCAGTTCCAGGGGGCTAGACAACGAGCAGTACTTC. V is TRBV6-5 and J is TRBJ2-5; 8 bases match TRBD1. The J call may be mistaken, given a closer DNA end match to TRBJ2-7. The CDR3 consists of 14 residues. CDR1 MNHEY and CDR2 SVGAGI come from the germline V gene.

CDR3 residues: CASSLYAGGLETQYF. The DNA for the CDR3 is TGTGCCAGCAGCTTATATGCGGGGGGATTAGAGACCCAGTACTTC. J is TRBJ2-5 and V is TRBV11-1; 8 nucleotides line up with TRBD2. Germline V gives CDR1 SGHAT, CDR2 FQDESV (reference sequence). This CDR3 spans 15 amino acids. The J segment lost 4 bases and the V segment lost 2 bases, leaving 6 bases of the junction unmatched.

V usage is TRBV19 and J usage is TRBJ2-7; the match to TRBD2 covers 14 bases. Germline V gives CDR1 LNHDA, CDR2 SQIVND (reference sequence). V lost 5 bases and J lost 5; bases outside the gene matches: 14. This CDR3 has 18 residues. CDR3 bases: TGTGCCAGTAGTCTCTCTCCCGGGACTAGCGGGAGTTCCCACGAGCAGTACTTC. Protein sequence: CASSLSPGTSGSSHEQYF.